What follows are 24 T cell receptor beta chains derived from one specimen sequenced in a study of T cell repertoires in cytomegalovirus infection. From the reads, TCRdb called clonotypes with MiXCR, one entry per CDR3 protein. The sample yields about 490,000 distinct CDR3 sequences, about 25% seen once. The sample taken for sequencing was PBMCs. The origin of the receptors is a human donor in good health (CMV status not recorded). Some clones in this sample may be carry-over from other donors' samples.

This clonotype was seen repeatedly, ten times or more. The chain joins TRBV7-6 to TRBJ2-7; D gene ambiguous. Germline V gene data show CDR1 as SGHVS and CDR2 as FNYEAQ. V lost 4 bases and J 5 bases, leaving 9 bases between the germline ends. The length of the CDR3 is 12 residues. CDR3: CASSSEIDEQYF. The CDR3 bases are TGTGCCAGCAGCTCGGAAATCGACGAGCAGTACTTC. Based on the CDR3 plus reference TRBV7-6 and TRBJ2-7, the full variable domain is GAGVSQSPRYKVTKRGQDVALRCDPISGHVSLYWYRQALGQGPEFLTYFNYEAQQDKSGLPNDRFSAERPEGSISTLTIQRTEQRDSAMYRCASSSEIDEQYFGPGTRLTVT.

V gene TRBV28 combines with J gene TRBJ1-1; weak D call: TRBD1 (6 bases). Germline lookup yields CDR1 MDHEN and CDR2 SYDVKM. The CDR3 has 14 residues. The V end lost 4 bases, the J end lost 5 bases, and 14 bases lay between the germline ends. The CDR3 region has the DNA TGTGCCAGCAGTTCCACGGGCAGGGGAACTGAAGCTTTCTTT. It is translated as CASSSTGRGTEAFF.

CDR3 sequence: CASSVNSFRGEEQYF. Here the CDR3 DNA reads TGTGCCAGCAGCGTAAACTCGTTCAGGGGTGAAGAGCAGTACTTC. This rearrangement joins TRBV9 to TRBJ2-7; tentative D call: TRBD1 (6 bases). Trimming removed 1 base from V and 7 bases from J, with 18 bases in between. This CDR3 region has 15 residues. Germline lookup yields CDR1 SGDLS and CDR2 YYNGEE. The full variable domain, completed using reference TRBV9 and TRBJ2-7, is DSGVTQTPKHLITATGQRVTLRCSPRSGDLSVYWYQQSLDQGLQFLIQYYNGEERAKGNILERFSAQQFPDLHSELNLSSLELGDSALYFCASSVNSFRGEEQYFGPGTRLTVT.

The V gene is TRBV14, the J gene TRBJ1-4; TRBD1 matches 7 bases. This CDR3 spans 18 amino acids. Germline values: CDR1 SGHDN, CDR2 FVKESK. Trimming at V came to 4 bases and at J to 0 bases, leaving 11 bases not matched to a gene. The CDR3 DNA follows: TGTGCCAGCAGCCCCCCAGGACAGGATCCGTCAACTAATGAAAAACTGTTTTTT. Its protein is CASSPPGQDPSTNEKLFF.

V and J are TRBV20-1 and TRBJ1-1; D unclear. CDR3 size: 12 residues. Germline lookup yields CDR1 DFQATT and CDR2 SNEGSKA (reference sequence). The V end was cut by 5 bases, the J end by 0 bases, with 7 bases between. In nucleotides, the CDR3 is TGCAGTGCTGACTTGCTGAACACTGAAGCTTTCTTT. Translating it yields CSADLLNTEAFF.

The V and J genes are TRBV4-3 and TRBJ1-2, with D perhaps TRBD1 (5 bases). The ends were cut back, 2 bases at V and 4 bases at J, with 14 bases in the middle. CDR3 length: 15 residues. The germline V gene has CDR1 LGHNA and CDR2 YSLEER. DNA for the CDR3: TGCGCCAGCAGCCAATACCAGGGACGAGCCTATGGCTACACCTTC. This encodes CASSQYQGRAYGYTF.

The chain uses TRBV2 and TRBJ1-2; D remains ambiguous. Germline lookup yields CDR1 SNHLY and CDR2 FYNNEI. The CDR3 extends over 10 amino acids. The V end lost 6 bases, the J end lost 3 bases, and 2 bases lay between the germline ends. The CDR3 region is CASSDYGYTF. CDR3 coding DNA: TGTGCCAGCAGCGACTATGGCTACACCTTC.

The gene calls are TRBV4-1 and TRBJ2-1; 7 positions agree with TRBD2. The germline V gene has CDR1 MGHRA and CDR2 YSYEKL. The CDR3 loop spans 17 amino acids. V lost 0 bases to trimming and J lost 7 bases; unmatched junction nucleotides: 12. CDR3 nucleotides: TGCGCCAGCAGCCAAGATCTTTCCGAGGGAGGGTATAATGAGCAGTTCTTC. It yields the protein CASSQDLSEGGYNEQFF.

This clonotype was seen a few times. The CDR3 region is CSARGSGAEGANVLTF. The CDR3 DNA is TGCAGTGCTAGGGGTTCAGGGGCGGAGGGGGCCAACGTCCTGACTTTC. This chain links TRBV20-1 with TRBJ2-6, with a possible D match to TRBD1 (6 bases). Germline CDR1 reads DFQATT; CDR2 reads SNEGSKA (reference sequence). V dropped 3 bases and J dropped 4 bases, with 16 bases sitting between them. The CDR3 spans 16 residues.

A few counts support this clonotype. The V and J genes are TRBV19 and TRBJ2-7, with D uncertain. Germline CDR1 and CDR2: LNHDA and SQIVND (reference sequence). The length of the CDR3 is 13 residues. V lost 5 bases and J lost 0, with 8 bases in between. CDR3 residues: CASSAPGSYEQYF. In DNA form, the CDR3 reads TGTGCCAGTAGTGCTCCCGGCTCCTACGAGCAGTACTTC.

The chain links TRBV11-1 to TRBJ2-4; D assignment may be TRBD1 or TRBD2 (6 bases each). The germline V gene has CDR1 SGHAT and CDR2 FQDESV (reference sequence). The germline V and J ends were trimmed by 0 bases and 0 bases, with 15 bases remaining between them. The CDR3 loop spans 18 amino acids. The CDR3 sequence: CASSLAPRGGGAKNIQYF. The CDR3 nucleotides read TGTGCCAGCAGCTTAGCCCCACGAGGAGGGGGAGCCAAAAACATTCAGTACTTC.

This clonotype has only a few counts. CDR3 region: CASSPPQTGELFF. In DNA form, the CDR3 reads TGTGCCAGCAGCCCACCCCAGACCGGGGAGCTGTTTTTT. The chain uses TRBV7-2 and TRBJ2-2; D remains ambiguous. The CDR3 is made up of 13 amino acids. Looked up from germline, CDR1 is SGHTA and CDR2 is FQGNSA. V lost 5 bases and J lost 5, with 9 bases in between.

There are a few counts of this clonotype. The rearrangement uses TRBV11-3 and TRBJ2-3; no definite D call. CDR1 SGHNT and CDR2 YENEEA come from the germline V gene. CDR3 size: 14 residues. V was shortened by 4 bases and J by 0 bases, with 8 bases between the two germline ends. The CDR3 nucleotides are TGTGCCAGCAGCTCAATTGCTAGCACAGATACGCAGTATTTT. It codes for CASSSIASTDTQYF.

The chain carries TRBV19 and TRBJ2-1; 8 bases match TRBD2. V shed 9 bases, J shed 0 bases, and the junction held 7 bases outside the gene matches. Looked up from germline, CDR1 is LNHDA and CDR2 is SQIVND (reference sequence). The CDR3 totals 15 residues. The CDR3 loop reads CASTHGGGSYNEQFF. The CDR3 DNA is TGTGCCAGCACTCACGGGGGGGGCTCCTACAATGAGCAGTTCTTC.

The chain employs TRBV7-9 and TRBJ1-2, with 8 nucleotides matching TRBD1. CDR3 length: 15 amino acids. Germline V gene data show CDR1 as SEHNR and CDR2 as FQNEAQ (reference sequence). Trimming cost V 4 bases and J 4 bases; bases outside gene matches: 8. CDR3 loop: CASSSGGQVVYGYTF. The CDR3 DNA reads as TGTGCCAGCAGCTCTGGGGGACAGGTGGTCTATGGCTACACCTTC.

This clonotype appeared many times. V is TRBV6-1 and J is TRBJ2-7; 8 nucleotides agree with TRBD1. The germline V gene encodes CDR1 MNHNS and CDR2 SASEGT. This CDR3 spans 14 amino acids. V gave up 4 bases and J gave up 6 bases; unmatched junction bases: 8. CDR3 nucleotides: TGTGCCAGCAGTGGGTGGACAGGGACGGGCGAGCAGTACGTC. Protein: CASSGWTGTGEQYV.

This clonotype was counted a few times. This chain joins TRBV7-8 and TRBJ2-1, with 7 positions matching TRBD2. J gave up 2 bases and V 1 base, and 11 bases lay outside the gene matches. The CDR3 has 18 residues. Germline V gene sequence: CDR1 SGHVS, CDR2 FQNEAQ. The chain's CDR3 is CASSLERVGRKTYNEQFF. The CDR3 DNA is TGTGCCAGCAGCTTAGAACGGGTCGGGAGGAAGACCTACAATGAGCAGTTCTTC.

The chain has TRBV7-6 and TRBJ1-4; the match to TRBD1 covers 10 bases. V lost 5 bases, J lost 7 bases, and 7 bases stayed unmatched. The CDR3 runs to 15 residues. Germline V CDR1 and CDR2: SGHVS, FNYEAQ. CDR3 residues: CASSPGQGDGEKLFF. CDR3 in DNA: TGTGCCAGCAGCCCCGGACAGGGGGATGGTGAAAAACTGTTTTTT.

This chain joins TRBV18 and TRBJ2-7; 12 nucleotides match TRBD2. Germline CDR1 reads KGHSH; CDR2 reads LQKENI. There are 15 residues in the CDR3. Trimming at V came to 6 bases and at J to 6 bases, leaving 9 bases not matched to a gene. This CDR3 reads CASSRPSGGGGEQYF. The DNA for the CDR3 is TGTGCCAGCTCTCGCCCTAGCGGGGGGGGCGGCGAGCAGTACTTC.

This clonotype occurred once. V is TRBV11-3 and J is TRBJ2-5, with D perhaps being TRBD1 or TRBD2 (5 bases each). This CDR3 has 13 residues. Germline CDR1 is SGHNT and CDR2 is YENEEA. Deletions cut 4 bases from V and 4 bases from J, with 10 bases between. For the CDR3, the DNA is TGTGCCAGCAGCTCCGGGACGCCAGAGACCCAGTACTTC. Translated: CASSSGTPETQYF.

This clonotype was seen many times. The V gene is TRBV7-8, the J gene TRBJ2-3, with unresolved D. The germline V gene has CDR1 SGHVS and CDR2 FQNEAQ. This CDR3 region has 13 residues. V was pared by 7 bases and J by 6 bases, with 14 bases between. CDR3 bases: TGTGCCAGCAACCCCCCGGGCCACGATACGCAGTATTTT. Translating it yields CASNPPGHDTQYF. The full variable domain, with the rest looked up from reference TRBV7-8 and TRBJ2-3, is GAGVSQSPRYKVAKRGQDVALRCDPISGHVSLFWYQQALGQGPEFLTYFQNEAQLDKSGLPSDRFFAERPEGSVSTLKIQRTQQEDSAVYLCASNPPGHDTQYFGPGTRLTVL.

In this sample, this clonotype turned up once. The chain combines TRBV27 with TRBJ2-5, with D unclear. The ends were cut back, 4 bases at V and 5 bases at J, with 17 bases in the middle. There are 15 residues in the CDR3. Germline lookup yields CDR1 MNHEY and CDR2 SMNVEV (reference sequence). CDR3 DNA sequence: TGTGCCAGCAGTTCTCGATGGGCGGCCTGGGAGACCCAGTACTTC. Protein product: CASSSRWAAWETQYF.

The sample holds one count of this clonotype. The CDR3, as DNA: TGCAGTGCTAGCCCCCGAGATTACCAAGAGACCCAGTACTTC. Its protein is CSASPRDYQETQYF. The V call is TRBV20-1, the J call TRBJ2-5; unclear D gene. The CDR3 runs to 14 residues. Germline CDR1 and CDR2: DFQATT and SNEGSKA (reference sequence). Trimming removed 3 bases at V and 0 bases at J, with 11 bases between.

In this sample, this clonotype turned up many times. The chain recombines TRBV7-2 with TRBJ2-5, with D possibly being TRBD1 or TRBD2 (5 bases each). Germline V lookup: CDR1 SGHTA, CDR2 FQGNSA. CDR3 size: 15 residues. Trimming left V 6 bases short and J 0 bases short, with 14 bases between. The CDR3 loop is CASRGPSRYQETQYF. CDR3 bases: TGTGCCAGCAGGGGGCCTAGCCGATACCAAGAGACCCAGTACTTC.